The present T cell receptor (beta chain) was sequenced within a study of early T cells in non-severe SARS-CoV-2 infection. The wider study: Sequencing of bulk RNA from unsorted whole blood was done, without chain pairing.

Germline V gene sequence: CDR1 SGHTA, CDR2 FQGNSA. V lost 5 bases and J lost 4, with 8 bases in between. CDR3 length: 13 residues. This clonotype was recorded many times. Attached unique molecular identifiers marked individual cDNA molecules. TCRdb ran MiXCR on the 5' RACE reads and lists one entry per CDR3 protein. There are roughly 28,000 distinct CDR3 sequences in the sample; about 4% occur only once, and 11% lies in the top ten. The sample taken for sequencing was whole blood. This chain joins TRBV7-2 and TRBJ2-2; no definite D call. This TCR was recovered from an adult who was a healthcare worker with PCR-confirmed SARS-CoV-2 infection or an uninfected control (not recorded which). CDR3 region: CASSPRGTGELFF. CDR3 in DNA: TGTGCCAGCAGCCCTCGTGGCACCGGGGAGCTGTTTTTT.